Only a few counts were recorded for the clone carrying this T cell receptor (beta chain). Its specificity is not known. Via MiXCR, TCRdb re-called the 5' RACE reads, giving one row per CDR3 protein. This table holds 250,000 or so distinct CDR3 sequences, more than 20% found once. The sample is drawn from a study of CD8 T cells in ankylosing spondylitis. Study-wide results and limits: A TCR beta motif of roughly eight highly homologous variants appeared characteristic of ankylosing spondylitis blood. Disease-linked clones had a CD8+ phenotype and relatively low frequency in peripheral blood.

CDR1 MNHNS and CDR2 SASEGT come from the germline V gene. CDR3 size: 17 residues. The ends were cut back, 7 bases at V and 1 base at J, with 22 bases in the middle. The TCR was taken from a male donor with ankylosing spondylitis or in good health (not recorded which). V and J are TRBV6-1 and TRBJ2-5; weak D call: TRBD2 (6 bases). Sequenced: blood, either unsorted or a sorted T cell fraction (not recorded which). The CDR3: CASTPIARGLVQETQYF. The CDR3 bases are TGTGCCAGCACGCCCATTGCGCGGGGCCTTGTCCAAGAGACCCAGTACTTC.